This record concerns one T cell receptor (beta chain) sequence. Only a few counts were recorded for this clonotype. This clone's antigen is unknown. Per-nucleotide qualities are absent, and no much larger clonotype sits a single base away. The treatment or condition label, read with the paper, signifies: live attenuated yellow fever vaccine strain. PBMCs were isolated from peripheral blood using a standard Ficoll-Paque protocol. Dynabeads CD4 and CD8 positive selection kits were used to isolate CD4 and CD8 T-cell fractions. TriZol was used to extract RNA from bulk PBMCs, CD4 and CD8 fractions, and dextramer-positive and dextramer-negative fractions. The data were obtained in a study of T cells after yellow fever vaccination (dated by TCRdb to between 2018 and 2020). General notes on the study: Libraries from fractions with low cell numbers were prepared with the SMART-Seq v4 Ultra Low Input RNA kit. Two healthy male donors, one aged 18 to 30 and one aged 30 to 40 years, made up the cohort. To follow T-cell clones before and after both primary and booster YFV17D yellow fever vaccination, bulk TCR alpha and beta repertoires underwent longitudinal sequencing. Blood was drawn at multiple timepoints before and after primary and secondary immunization, with bulk PBMC replicates and cell subsets isolated.

The study at large found these results: A small fraction of clonotypes appeared in both the CD4 and CD8 compartments, likely as a result of convergent recombination. FACS-sorted repertoires could contain abundant contaminating clonotypes from the bulk population, so computational filtering was required. The study included only two donors, which limits how far the findings can be generalized. Compared with the primary T-cell response, the secondary T-cell response was faster but weaker, reaching its peak on day 5 rather than on day 15. After the booster, most clones that had expanded after primary vaccination were detected again (nearly 97% of CD4 and around nine tenths of CD8), suggesting broad maintenance of memory.

TCR cDNA was synthesized by 5'RACE template switching, through which a universal primer site and unique molecular identifiers were introduced. cDNA synthesis was primed from both the TCR alpha and TCR beta constant segments. Library amplification involved two PCR steps, and the second step added sample barcodes and sequencing adapters. Sequencing of the libraries was done on either Illumina HiSeq 2500 (2x100 bp) or NovaSeq (2x150 bp). Regarding the original processing steps: MIGEC handled demultiplexing of reads and collapsing into UMI consensus sequences, while MiXCR performed V(D)J alignment. Vaccine-responding clonotypes were identified with edgeR using replicate PBMC samples, with FDR below 0.01 and a log2 fold change above 5 up to day 15 being required. Bulk clonotypes were assigned CD4 or CD8 identity according to which sequenced CD4 or CD8 repertoire held them at higher abundance. TCRdb trimmed the raw reads at Q25, called clones with MiXCR and kept productive beta chains. Each record represents a unique CDR3 protein, reported with the most common genes and DNA among its rows. The V and J calls follow TCRdb's processing rather than the paper's. This sample has about 240,000 distinct CDR3 sequences in its table, and 6.9% of those were observed once. Over 0.65% of the sample is in the top ten clones.

Based on the germline V gene, the CDR1 and CDR2 sequences are SGHTA and FQGTGA. The CDR3 numbers 13 residues from cysteine through phenylalanine. The read is trimmed to its CDR3 DNA, 39 bases read in frame from base 1. Trimming removed 1 base from V and 5 bases from J, leaving 8 bases between the germline ends. This material consisted of CD4+ T cells sorted from PBMCs, taken 15 days after the yellow fever booster vaccination. The rearranged chain carries TRBV7-3 and TRBJ2-5; a confident D gene designation cannot be given. The source is a man between 25 and 39 years old who received the YFV17D yellow fever vaccine. The CDR3 region has the sequence CASSLSPPETQYF. The sequenced DNA: TGTGCCAGCAGCTTAAGTCCACCGGAGACCCAGTACTTC.